This is a list of T cell receptor beta chains from one sample in a study of blood T cell repertoires in COVID-19. Here immunoSEQ multiplex PCR was the method, and the copy in TCRdb shows in-frame clones only, minus some. The repertoire includes about 63,000 clones, around 80% of them detected once, and more than 25% sits in the top ten. Sequenced sample: peripheral blood. The source of these receptors is a human donor in a cohort sampled during active COVID-19. Both conserved end residues are part of each CDR3. The D gene is left open where the match is weak. Where a row states a size, it is once, few, many or the class of an expanded clone; other rows omit it.

J | size | V | D | CDR3 | DNA
TRBJ2-7 | . | TRBV7-3 | . | CASSQGRGRGYEQYF | TGTGCCAGCAGCCAGGGCCGGGGCAGGGGCTACGAGCAGTACTTC
TRBJ2-6 | . | TRBV29-1 | TRBD1 | CSVDHRDRVPSGANVLTF | TGCAGCGTTGATCATCGGGACAGGGTTCCCTCTGGGGCCAACGTCCTGACTTTC
TRBJ2-5 | . | TRBV7-9 | TRBD2 | CASSSRDGPGRETQYF | TGTGCCAGCAGCTCCCGGGACGGCCCCGGGAGGGAGACCCAGTACTTC
TRBJ1-2 | once | TRBV5-1 | TRBD1 | CASSFDQGAWGYTF | TGCGCCAGCAGCTTTGATCAGGGGGCTTGGGGCTACACCTTC
TRBJ2-2 | once | TRBV3-1/TRBV3-2 | TRBD1 | CASSQLGRQGMFGELFF | TGTGCCAGCAGCCAGTTAGGGCGACAGGGCATGTTCGGGGAGCTGTTTTTT
TRBJ2-3 | . | TRBV5-1 | TRBD2 | CASSLSEGLGADTQYF | TGCGCCAGCAGCCTATCGGAGGGACTAGGAGCAGATACGCAGTATTTT
TRBJ2-1 | few | TRBV9 | TRBD1 | CASSDGTGPSEQFF | TGTGCCAGCAGCGACGGGACAGGCCCGTCCGAGCAGTTCTTC
TRBJ1-2 | . | TRBV2 | TRBD1 | CASSEGVRGPVGYTF | TGTGCCAGCAGTGAAGGGGTCAGGGGGCCGGTTGGCTACACCTTC
TRBJ1-3 | . | TRBV12-3/TRBV12-4 | . | CASSPQGGNTIYF | TGTGCCAGCAGTCCACAGGGTGGAAACACCATATATTTT
TRBJ1-1 | . | TRBV30 | . | CAWSVSENTEAFF | TGTGCCTGGAGTGTTTCAGAGAACACTGAAGCTTTCTTT
TRBJ2-7 | few | TRBV6-5 | . | CASRLTSSSYEQYF | TGTGCCAGCAGGCTCACTTCGAGCTCCTACGAGCAGTACTTC
TRBJ1-5 | . | TRBV12-3/TRBV12-4 | TRBD1 | CASSSTGSPQHF | TGTGCCAGCAGTTCGACAGGGTCGCCCCAGCATTTT
TRBJ2-1 | few | TRBV19 | . | CASRDGPSGFNEQFF | TGTGCCAGTAGGGACGGGCCCAGCGGATTCAATGAGCAGTTCTTC
TRBJ1-5 | . | TRBV6-1 | TRBD1 | CASSGQGGYSNQPQHF | TGTGCCAGCAGTGGACAGGGGGGATATAGCAATCAGCCCCAGCATTTT
TRBJ1-1 | . | TRBV6-5 | . | CASSYGAGSMNTEAFF | TGTGCCAGCAGTTACGGGGCAGGAAGTATGAACACTGAAGCTTTCTTT
TRBJ2-2 | . | TRBV2 | TRBD2 | CASNRLAGFTGELFF | TGTGCCAGCAACCGACTAGCGGGATTCACCGGGGAGCTGTTTTTT
TRBJ1-4 | . | TRBV11-2 | TRBD1 | CASSLVGTGGGKLFF | TGTGCCAGCAGCTTAGTCGGGACAGGGGGCGGAAAACTGTTTTTT
TRBJ2-1 | . | TRBV7-2 | TRBD2 | CASSLNLAGEGFF | TGTGCCAGCAGCTTAAATCTAGCGGGGGAGGGGTTCTTC
TRBJ2-7 | . | TRBV7-9 | . | CASSFIQGTHKQYF | TGTGCCAGCAGCTTCATCCAGGGCACCCACAAGCAGTACTTC